A selection of T cell receptor beta chains follows, all from one sample in a study of blood T cells in healthy people across ages. TCRdb re-called the 5' RACE reads through MiXCR, storing one row per CDR3 protein. The data contain some 730,000 distinct CDR3 sequences, approximately 21% of them singletons. Sequencing was carried out using blood. These receptors all stem from a man between 70 and 80 years old in good health. CDR3s include the opening cysteine and the closing phenylalanine or tryptophan.

V gene	J gene	CDR3 protein
TRBV7-9	TRBJ1-2	CASSLADRGNYGYTF
TRBV5-1	TRBJ2-1	CASSSGQGINEQFF
TRBV5-1	TRBJ2-2	CASSFRVLGTGELFF
TRBV30	TRBJ1-2	CAWTGQGNGYTF
TRBV7-2	TRBJ1-1	CASSTTTFNTEAFF
TRBV5-6	TRBJ1-1	CASSRGQMNTEAFF
TRBV7-2	TRBJ2-3	CASSSIISAGISDTQYF
TRBV5-6	TRBJ2-5	CASSLVTLEETQYF
TRBV5-4	NA	CASSLVEVETQYF
TRBV5-1	TRBJ2-5	CASRLVWGGETQYF